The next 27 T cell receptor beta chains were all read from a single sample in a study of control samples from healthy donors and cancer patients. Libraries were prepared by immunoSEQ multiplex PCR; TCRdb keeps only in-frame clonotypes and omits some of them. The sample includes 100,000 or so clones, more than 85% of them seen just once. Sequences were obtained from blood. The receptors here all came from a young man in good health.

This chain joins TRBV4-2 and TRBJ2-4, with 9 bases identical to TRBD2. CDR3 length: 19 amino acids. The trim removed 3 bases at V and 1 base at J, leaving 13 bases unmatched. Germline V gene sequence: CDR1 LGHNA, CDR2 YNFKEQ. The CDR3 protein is CASSQAGTSSTLAKNIQYF. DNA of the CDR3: TGTGCCAGCAGCCAGGCCGGGACTAGCTCTACCCTTGCCAAAAACATTCAGTACTTC.

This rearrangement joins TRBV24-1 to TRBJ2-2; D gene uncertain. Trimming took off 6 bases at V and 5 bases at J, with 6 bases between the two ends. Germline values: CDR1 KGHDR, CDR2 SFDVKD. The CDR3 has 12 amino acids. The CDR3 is CATSSWTGELFF. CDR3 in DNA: TGTGCCACCAGTTCTTGGACCGGGGAGCTGTTTTTT.

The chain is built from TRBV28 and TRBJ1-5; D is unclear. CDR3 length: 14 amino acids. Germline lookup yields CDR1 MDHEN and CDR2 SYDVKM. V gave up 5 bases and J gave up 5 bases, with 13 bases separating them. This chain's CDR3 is CASSTSEMYQPQHF. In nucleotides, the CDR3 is TGTGCCAGCAGTACCTCGGAGATGTATCAGCCCCAGCATTTT.

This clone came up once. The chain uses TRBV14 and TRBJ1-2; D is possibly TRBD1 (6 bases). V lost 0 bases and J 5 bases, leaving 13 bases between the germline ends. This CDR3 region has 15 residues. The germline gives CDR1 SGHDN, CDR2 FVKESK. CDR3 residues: CASSQDFSGHYGYTF. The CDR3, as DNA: TGTGCCAGCAGCCAAGACTTTTCGGGACATTATGGCTACACCTTC.

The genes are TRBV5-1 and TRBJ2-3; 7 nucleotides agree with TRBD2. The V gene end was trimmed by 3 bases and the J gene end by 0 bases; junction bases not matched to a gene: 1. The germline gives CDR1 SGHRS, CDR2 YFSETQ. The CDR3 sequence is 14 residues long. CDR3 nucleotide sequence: TGCGCCAGCAGCTGGGGACTAAGCACAGATACGCAGTATTTT. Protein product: CASSWGLSTDTQYF.

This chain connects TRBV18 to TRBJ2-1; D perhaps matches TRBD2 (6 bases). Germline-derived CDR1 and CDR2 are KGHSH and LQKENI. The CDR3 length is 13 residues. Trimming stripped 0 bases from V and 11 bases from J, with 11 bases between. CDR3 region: CASSPPGEEKQFF. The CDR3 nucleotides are TGTGCCAGCTCACCACCAGGGGAGGAAAAGCAGTTCTTC.

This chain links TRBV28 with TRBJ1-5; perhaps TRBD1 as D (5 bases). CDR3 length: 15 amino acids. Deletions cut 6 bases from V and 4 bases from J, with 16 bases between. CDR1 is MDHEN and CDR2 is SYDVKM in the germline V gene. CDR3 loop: CASREMKGRNQPQHF. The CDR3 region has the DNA TGTGCCAGCAGGGAGATGAAGGGGAGGAATCAGCCCCAGCATTTT.

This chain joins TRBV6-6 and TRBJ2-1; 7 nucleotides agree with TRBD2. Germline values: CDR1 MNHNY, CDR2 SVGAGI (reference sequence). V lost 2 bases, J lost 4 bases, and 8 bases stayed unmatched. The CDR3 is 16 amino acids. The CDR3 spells CASSYPWASGYNEQFF. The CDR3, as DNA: TGTGCCAGCAGTTACCCGTGGGCTAGCGGATACAATGAGCAGTTCTTC.

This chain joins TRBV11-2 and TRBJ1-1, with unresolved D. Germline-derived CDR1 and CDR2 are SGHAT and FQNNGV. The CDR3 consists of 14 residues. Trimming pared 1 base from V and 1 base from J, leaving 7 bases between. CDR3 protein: CASSLVSGNTEAFF. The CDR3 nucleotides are TGTGCCAGCAGCTTAGTTTCAGGGAACACTGAAGCTTTCTTT.

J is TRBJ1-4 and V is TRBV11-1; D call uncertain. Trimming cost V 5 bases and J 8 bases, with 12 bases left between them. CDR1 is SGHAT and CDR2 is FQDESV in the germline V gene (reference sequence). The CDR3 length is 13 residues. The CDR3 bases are TGTGCCAGCAGCATTGGACTGACCGAAAAACTGTTTTTT. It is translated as CASSIGLTEKLFF.

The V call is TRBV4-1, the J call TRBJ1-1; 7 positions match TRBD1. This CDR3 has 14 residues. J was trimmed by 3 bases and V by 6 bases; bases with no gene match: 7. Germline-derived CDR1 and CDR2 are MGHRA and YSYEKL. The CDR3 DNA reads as TGCGCCAGCAGTCGTCAGGGGGTGGACACTGAAGCTTTCTTT. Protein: CASSRQGVDTEAFF.

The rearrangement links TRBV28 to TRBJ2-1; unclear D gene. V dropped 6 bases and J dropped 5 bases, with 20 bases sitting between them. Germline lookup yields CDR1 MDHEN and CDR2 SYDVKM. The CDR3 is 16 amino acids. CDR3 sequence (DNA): TGTGCCAGCAGGACCTTAATAGCTTTTGCCGACAATGAGCAGTTCTTC. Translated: CASRTLIAFADNEQFF.

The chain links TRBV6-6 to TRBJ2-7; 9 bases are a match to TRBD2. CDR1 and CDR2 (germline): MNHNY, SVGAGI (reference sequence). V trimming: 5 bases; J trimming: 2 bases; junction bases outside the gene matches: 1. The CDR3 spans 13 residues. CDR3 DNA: TGTGCCAGCAGTCGACTAGCGGCCTACGAGCAGTACTTC. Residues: CASSRLAAYEQYF.

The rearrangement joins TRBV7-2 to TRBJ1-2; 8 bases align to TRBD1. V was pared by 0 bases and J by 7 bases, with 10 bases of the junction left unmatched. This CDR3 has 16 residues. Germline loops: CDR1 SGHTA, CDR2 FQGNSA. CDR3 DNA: TGTGCCAGCAGCTTAGCGGGGCAGGGGGCGCCGAGTGGCTACACCTTC. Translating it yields CASSLAGQGAPSGYTF.

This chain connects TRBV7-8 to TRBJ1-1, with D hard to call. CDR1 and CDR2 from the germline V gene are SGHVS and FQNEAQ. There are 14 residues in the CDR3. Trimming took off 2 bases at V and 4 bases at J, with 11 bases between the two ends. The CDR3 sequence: CASSLPGLGTEAFF. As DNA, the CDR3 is TGTGCCAGCAGCTTACCCGGGTTGGGCACTGAAGCTTTCTTT.

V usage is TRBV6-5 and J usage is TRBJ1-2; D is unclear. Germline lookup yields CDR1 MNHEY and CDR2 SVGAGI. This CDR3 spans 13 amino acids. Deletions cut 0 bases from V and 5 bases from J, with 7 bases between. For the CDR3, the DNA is TGTGCCAGCAGTTACTCGATAGGTTATGGCTACACCTTC. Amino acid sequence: CASSYSIGYGYTF.

In DNA form, the CDR3 reads TGTGCCAGCTCACCACGGCGGGAGGGCCATTCCGCGCAGTATTTT. Translation gives CASSPRREGHSAQYF. J is TRBJ2-3 and V is TRBV18, with 9 bases aligning to TRBD2. V was clipped by 1 base and J by 10 bases; unmatched bases: 9. The CDR3 is 15 amino acids. CDR1 and CDR2 from the germline V gene are KGHSH and LQKENI.

CDR3 protein: CASTEIGGREETQYF. The CDR3 DNA reads TGTGCCAGCACCGAAATCGGCGGGAGGGAAGAGACCCAGTACTTC. The chain carries TRBV5-6 and TRBJ2-5; 9 bases line up with TRBD2. The CDR3 spans 15 residues. With 6 bases clipped from V and 3 bases from J, the junction kept 9 bases outside the gene matches. Germline CDR1 and CDR2: SGHDT and YYEEEE.

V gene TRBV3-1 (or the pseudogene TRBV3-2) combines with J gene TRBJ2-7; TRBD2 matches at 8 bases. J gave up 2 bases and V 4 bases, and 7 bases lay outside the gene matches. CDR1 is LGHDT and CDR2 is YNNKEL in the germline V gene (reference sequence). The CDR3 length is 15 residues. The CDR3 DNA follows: TGTGCCAGCAGCCGCCCGGGAGGGCCTCCCTACGAGCAGTACTTC. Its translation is CASSRPGGPPYEQYF.

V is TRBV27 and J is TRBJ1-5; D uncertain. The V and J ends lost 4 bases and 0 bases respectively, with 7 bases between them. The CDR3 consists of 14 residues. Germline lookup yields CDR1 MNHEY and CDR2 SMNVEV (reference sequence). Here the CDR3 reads CASSSRDSNQPQHF. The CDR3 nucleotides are TGTGCCAGCAGTTCGCGGGATAGCAATCAGCCCCAGCATTTT.

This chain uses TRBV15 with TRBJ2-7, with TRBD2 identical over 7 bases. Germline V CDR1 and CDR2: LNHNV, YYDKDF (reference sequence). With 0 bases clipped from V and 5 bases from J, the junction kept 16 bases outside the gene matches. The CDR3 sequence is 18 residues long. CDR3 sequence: CATSREPPGTGGSNEQYF. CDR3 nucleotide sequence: TGTGCCACCAGCAGAGAACCTCCCGGGACCGGGGGGTCCAACGAGCAGTACTTC. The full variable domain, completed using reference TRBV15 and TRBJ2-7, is DAMVIQNPRYQVTQFGKPVTLSCSQTLNHNVMYWYQQKSSQAPKLLFHYYDKDFNNEADTPDNFQSRRPNTSFCFLDIRSPGLGDTAMYLCATSREPPGTGGSNEQYFGPGTRLTVT.

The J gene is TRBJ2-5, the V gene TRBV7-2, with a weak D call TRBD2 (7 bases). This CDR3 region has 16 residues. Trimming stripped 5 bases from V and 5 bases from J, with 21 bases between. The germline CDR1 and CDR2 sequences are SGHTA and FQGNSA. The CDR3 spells CASSIRGAAPGETQYF. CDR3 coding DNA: TGTGCCAGCAGCATACGGGGGGCGGCGCCGGGGGAGACCCAGTACTTC.

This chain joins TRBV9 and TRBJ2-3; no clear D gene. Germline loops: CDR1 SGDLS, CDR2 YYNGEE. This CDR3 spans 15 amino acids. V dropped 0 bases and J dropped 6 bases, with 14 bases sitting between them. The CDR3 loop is CASSVALLSGDTQYF. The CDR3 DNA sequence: TGTGCCAGCAGCGTAGCACTCCTTTCTGGGGATACGCAGTATTTT.

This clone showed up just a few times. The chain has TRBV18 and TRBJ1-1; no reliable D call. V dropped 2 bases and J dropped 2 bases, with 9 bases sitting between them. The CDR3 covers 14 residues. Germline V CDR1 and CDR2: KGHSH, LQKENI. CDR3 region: CASSPGLSNTEAFF. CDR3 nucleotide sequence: TGTGCCAGCTCACCAGGGCTAAGCAACACTGAAGCTTTCTTT.

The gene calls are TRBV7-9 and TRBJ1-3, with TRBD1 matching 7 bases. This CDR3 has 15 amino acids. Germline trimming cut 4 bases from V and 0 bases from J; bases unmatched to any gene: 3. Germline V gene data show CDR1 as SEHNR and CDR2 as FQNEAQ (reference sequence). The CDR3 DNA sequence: TGTGCCAGCAGCTCAGGGGGTATCTCTGGAAACACCATATATTTT. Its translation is CASSSGGISGNTIYF.

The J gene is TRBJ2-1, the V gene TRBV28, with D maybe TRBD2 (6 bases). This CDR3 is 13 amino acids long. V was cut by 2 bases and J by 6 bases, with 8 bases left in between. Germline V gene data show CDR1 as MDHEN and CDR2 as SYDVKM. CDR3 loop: CASSLGGANEQFF. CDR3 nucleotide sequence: TGTGCCAGCAGTTTAGGAGGGGCCAATGAGCAGTTCTTC.

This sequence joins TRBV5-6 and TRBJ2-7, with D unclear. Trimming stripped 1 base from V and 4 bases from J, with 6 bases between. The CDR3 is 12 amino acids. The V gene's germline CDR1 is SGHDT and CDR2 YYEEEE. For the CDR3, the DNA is TGTGCCAGCAGCTTGTCCGGGTACGAGCAGTACTTC. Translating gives CASSLSGYEQYF.